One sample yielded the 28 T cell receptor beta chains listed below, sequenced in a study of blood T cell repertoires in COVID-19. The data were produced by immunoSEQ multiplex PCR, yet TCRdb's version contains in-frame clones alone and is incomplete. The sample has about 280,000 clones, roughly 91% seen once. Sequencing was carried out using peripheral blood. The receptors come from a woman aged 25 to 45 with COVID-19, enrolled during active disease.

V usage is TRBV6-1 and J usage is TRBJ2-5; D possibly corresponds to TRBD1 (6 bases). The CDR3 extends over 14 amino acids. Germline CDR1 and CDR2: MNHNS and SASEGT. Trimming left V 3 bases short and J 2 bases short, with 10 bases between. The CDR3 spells CASSEKDRQETQYF. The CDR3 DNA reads TGTGCCAGCAGTGAGAAGGACAGACAAGAGACCCAGTACTTC.

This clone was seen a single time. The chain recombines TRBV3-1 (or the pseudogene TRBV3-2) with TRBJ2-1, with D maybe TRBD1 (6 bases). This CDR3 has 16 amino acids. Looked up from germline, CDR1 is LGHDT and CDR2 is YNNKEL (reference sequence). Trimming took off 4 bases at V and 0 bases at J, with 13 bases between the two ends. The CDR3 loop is CASSRRGGSSYNEQFF. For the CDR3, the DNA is TGTGCCAGCAGCCGCCGAGGGGGAAGCTCCTACAATGAGCAGTTCTTC.

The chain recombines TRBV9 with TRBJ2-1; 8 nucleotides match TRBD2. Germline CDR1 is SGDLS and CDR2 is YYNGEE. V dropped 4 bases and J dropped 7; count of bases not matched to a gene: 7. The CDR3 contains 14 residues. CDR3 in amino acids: CASSLSGGRNEQFF. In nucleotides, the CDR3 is TGTGCCAGCAGCCTCAGCGGGGGCAGGAATGAGCAGTTCTTC.

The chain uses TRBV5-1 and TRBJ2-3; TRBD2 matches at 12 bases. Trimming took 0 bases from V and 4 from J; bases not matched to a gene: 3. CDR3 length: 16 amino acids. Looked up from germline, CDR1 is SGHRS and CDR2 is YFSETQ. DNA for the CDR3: TGCGCCAGCAGCTTGGGACTAGCGGGGGCATCAGATACGCAGTATTTT. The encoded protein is CASSLGLAGASDTQYF.

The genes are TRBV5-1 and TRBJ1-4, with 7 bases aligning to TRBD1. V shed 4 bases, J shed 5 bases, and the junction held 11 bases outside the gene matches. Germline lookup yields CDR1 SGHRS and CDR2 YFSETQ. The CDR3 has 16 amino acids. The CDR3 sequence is CASSTNPGTENEKLFF. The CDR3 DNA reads TGCGCCAGCAGCACAAACCCCGGGACAGAGAATGAAAAACTGTTTTTT.

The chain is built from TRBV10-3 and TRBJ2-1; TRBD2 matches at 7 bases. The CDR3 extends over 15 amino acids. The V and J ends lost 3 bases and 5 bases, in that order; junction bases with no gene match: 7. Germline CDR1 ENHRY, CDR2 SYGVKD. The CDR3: CAISENSSGDNEQFF. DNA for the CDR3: TGTGCCATCAGTGAAAACTCTAGCGGAGACAATGAGCAGTTCTTC.

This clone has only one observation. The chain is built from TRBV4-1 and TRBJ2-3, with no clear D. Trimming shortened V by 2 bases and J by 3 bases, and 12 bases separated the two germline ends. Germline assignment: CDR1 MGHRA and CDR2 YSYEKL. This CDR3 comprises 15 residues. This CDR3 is CASSQQRSRTDTQYF. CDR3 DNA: TGCGCCAGCAGCCAACAGCGCTCCCGGACAGATACGCAGTATTTT.

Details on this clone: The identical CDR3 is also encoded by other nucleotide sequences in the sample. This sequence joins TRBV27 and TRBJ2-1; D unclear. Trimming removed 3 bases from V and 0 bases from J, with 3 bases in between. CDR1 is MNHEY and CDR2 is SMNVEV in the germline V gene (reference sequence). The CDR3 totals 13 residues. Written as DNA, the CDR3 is TGTGCCAGCAGTTTTCTCTCCTACAATGAGCAGTTCTTC. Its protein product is CASSFLSYNEQFF.

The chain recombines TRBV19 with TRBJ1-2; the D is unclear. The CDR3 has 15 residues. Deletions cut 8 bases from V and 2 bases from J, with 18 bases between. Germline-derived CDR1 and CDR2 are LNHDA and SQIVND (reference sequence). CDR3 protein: CASVRDTFANYGYTF. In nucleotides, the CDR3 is TGTGCCAGTGTCCGAGACACGTTCGCGAACTATGGCTACACCTTC.

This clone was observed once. CDR3 DNA: TGTGCCAGCAGCTTGGATATGACTGAACGAGGCTACACCTTC. It translates to CASSLDMTERGYTF. The chain links TRBV5-6 to TRBJ1-2; no firm D call. Germline CDR1 is SGHDT and CDR2 is YYEEEE. The CDR3 is made up of 14 amino acids. Trimming left V 0 bases short and J 8 bases short, with 14 bases between.

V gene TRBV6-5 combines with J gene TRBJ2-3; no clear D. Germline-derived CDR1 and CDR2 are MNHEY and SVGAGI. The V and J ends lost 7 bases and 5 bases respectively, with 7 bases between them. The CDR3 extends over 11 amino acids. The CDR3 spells CASTTGDTQYF. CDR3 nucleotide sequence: TGTGCCAGCACCACCGGAGATACGCAGTATTTT.

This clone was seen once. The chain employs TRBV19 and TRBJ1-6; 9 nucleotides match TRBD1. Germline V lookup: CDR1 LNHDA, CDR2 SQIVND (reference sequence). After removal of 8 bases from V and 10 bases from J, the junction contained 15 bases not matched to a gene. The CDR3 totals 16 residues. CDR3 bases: TGTGCCAGTCGCGCTCGACCGGGACAGGGAGGGTCACCCCTCCACTTT. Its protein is CASRARPGQGGSPLHF.

The CDR3 region has the DNA TGTGCCAGCAGCGTAGTCGGTAAATTAGGGACTCATGGCTACACCTTC. Residues: CASSVVGKLGTHGYTF. The J gene is TRBJ1-2, the V gene TRBV9; a weak D match, TRBD1 (5 bases). V was clipped by 0 bases and J by 6 bases, with 18 bases between them. CDR1 and CDR2 (germline): SGDLS, YYNGEE. The CDR3 is 16 residues long. Filled out from reference TRBV9 and TRBJ1-2, the complete variable domain reads DSGVTQTPKHLITATGQRVTLRCSPRSGDLSVYWYQQSLDQGLQFLIQYYNGEERAKGNILERFSAQQFPDLHSELNLSSLELGDSALYFCASSVVGKLGTHGYTFGSGTRLTVV.

The chain's CDR3 is CASRDGVVVGKLFF. The DNA of the CDR3 is TGTGCCAGCAGGGACGGGGTTGTTGTAGGAAAACTGTTTTTT. The J gene is TRBJ1-4, the V gene TRBV3-1 (or the pseudogene TRBV3-2); D is unclear. This CDR3 region has 14 residues. The germline gives CDR1 LGHDT, CDR2 YNNKEL (reference sequence). V was pared by 6 bases and J by 10 bases, with 18 bases between.

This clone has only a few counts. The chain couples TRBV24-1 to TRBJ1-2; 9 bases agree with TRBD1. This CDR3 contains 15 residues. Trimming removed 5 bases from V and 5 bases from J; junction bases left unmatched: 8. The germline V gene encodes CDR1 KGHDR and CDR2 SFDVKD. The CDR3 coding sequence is TGTGCCACCAGTGGTACAGGGGGCGAATTATATGGCTACACCTTC. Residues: CATSGTGGELYGYTF.

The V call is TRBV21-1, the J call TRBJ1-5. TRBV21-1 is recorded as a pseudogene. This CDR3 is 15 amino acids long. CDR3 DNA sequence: TGTGCCAGCAGCAAAGGGAGGGCCGTCAATCAGCCCCAGCATTTT. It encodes CASSKGRAVNQPQHF.

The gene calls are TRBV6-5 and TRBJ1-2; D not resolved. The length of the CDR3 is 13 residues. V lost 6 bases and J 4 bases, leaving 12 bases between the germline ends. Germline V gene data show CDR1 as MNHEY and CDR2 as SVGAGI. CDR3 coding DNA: TGTGCCAGCAGACTAGGACCGTTCTATGGCTACACCTTC. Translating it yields CASRLGPFYGYTF.

In DNA form, the CDR3 reads TGTGCCACCGGAGTACCCTCACGGGGGGCCTACGAGCAGTACTTC. It codes for CATGVPSRGAYEQYF. The chain is built from TRBV6-6 and TRBJ2-7; 7 bases agree with TRBD2. The CDR3 contains 15 residues. CDR1 and CDR2 from the germline V gene are MNHNY and SVGAGI (reference sequence). V trimming: 10 bases; J trimming: 2 bases; junction bases outside the gene matches: 14.

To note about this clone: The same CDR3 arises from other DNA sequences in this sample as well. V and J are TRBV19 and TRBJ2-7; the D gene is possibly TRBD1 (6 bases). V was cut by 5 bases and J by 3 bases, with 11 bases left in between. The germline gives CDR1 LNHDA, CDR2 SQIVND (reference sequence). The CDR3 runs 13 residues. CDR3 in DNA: TGTGCCAGTAGTGGGGCCAGGGGCTACGAGCAGTACTTC. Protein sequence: CASSGARGYEQYF. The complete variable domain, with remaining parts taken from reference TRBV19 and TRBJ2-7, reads DGGITQSPKYLFRKEGQNVTLSCEQNLNHDAMYWYRQDPGQGLRLIYYSQIVNDFQKGDIAEGYSVSREKKESFPLTVTSAQKNPTAFYLCASSGARGYEQYFGPGTRLTVT.

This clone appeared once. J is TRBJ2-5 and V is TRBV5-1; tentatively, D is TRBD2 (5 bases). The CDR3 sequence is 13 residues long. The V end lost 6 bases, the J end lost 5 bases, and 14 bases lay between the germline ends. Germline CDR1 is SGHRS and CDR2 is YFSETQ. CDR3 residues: CASKTTGKETQYF. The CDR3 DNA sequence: TGCGCCAGCAAGACTACCGGGAAGGAGACCCAGTACTTC.

CDR3 sequence (DNA): TGTGCCTGGAGGACAGTCAGCACAGATACGCAGTATTTT. This sequence encodes CAWRTVSTDTQYF. The V gene is TRBV30, the J gene TRBJ2-3; D may be TRBD1 (5 bases). Per germline, CDR1 GTSNPN and CDR2 SVGIG (reference sequence). The CDR3 consists of 13 residues. The V and J ends lost 3 bases and 0 bases respectively, with 7 bases between them.

The CDR3 DNA reads as TGTGCCACCAGCAAACTTAGTACCGCAGATACGCAGTATTTT. This sequence encodes CATSKLSTADTQYF. The chain combines TRBV15 with TRBJ2-3; no clear D gene. Germline values: CDR1 LNHNV, CDR2 YYDKDF (reference sequence). This CDR3 spans 14 amino acids. V lost 4 bases and J 4 bases, leaving 12 bases between the germline ends.

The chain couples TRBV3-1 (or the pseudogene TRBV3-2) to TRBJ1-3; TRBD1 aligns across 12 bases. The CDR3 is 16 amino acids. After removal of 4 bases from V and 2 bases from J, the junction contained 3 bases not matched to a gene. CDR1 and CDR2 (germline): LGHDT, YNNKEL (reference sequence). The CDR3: CASSRGTGGTGNTIYF. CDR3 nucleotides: TGTGCCAGCAGCCGGGGGACAGGGGGCACTGGAAACACCATATATTTT.

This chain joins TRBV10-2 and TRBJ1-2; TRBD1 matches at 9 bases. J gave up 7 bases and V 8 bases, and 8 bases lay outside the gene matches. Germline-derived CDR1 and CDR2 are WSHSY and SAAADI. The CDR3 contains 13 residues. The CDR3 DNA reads TGCGCCAGCTGCCCGGGACAGGGAGGTGGCTACACCTTC. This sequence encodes CASCPGQGGGYTF.

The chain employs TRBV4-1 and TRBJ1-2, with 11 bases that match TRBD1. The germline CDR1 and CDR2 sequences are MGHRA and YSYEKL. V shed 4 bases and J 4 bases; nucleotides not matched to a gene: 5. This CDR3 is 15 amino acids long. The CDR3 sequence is CASSLRTGGAYGYTF. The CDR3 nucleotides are TGCGCCAGCAGCCTCCGGACAGGGGGCGCCTATGGCTACACCTTC.

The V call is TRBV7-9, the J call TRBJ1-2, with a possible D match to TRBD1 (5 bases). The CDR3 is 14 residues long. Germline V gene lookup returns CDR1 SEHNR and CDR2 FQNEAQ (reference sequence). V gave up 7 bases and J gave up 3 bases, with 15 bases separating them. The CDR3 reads CASNLGEGHYGYTF. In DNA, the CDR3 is TGTGCCAGCAACCTAGGGGAGGGTCACTATGGCTACACCTTC. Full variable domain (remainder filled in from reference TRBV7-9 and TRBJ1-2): DTGVSQNPRHKITKRGQNVTFRCDPISEHNRLYWYRQTLGQGPEFLTYFQNEAQLEKSRLLSDRFSAERPKGSFSTLEIQRTEQGDSAMYLCASNLGEGHYGYTFGSGTRLTVV.

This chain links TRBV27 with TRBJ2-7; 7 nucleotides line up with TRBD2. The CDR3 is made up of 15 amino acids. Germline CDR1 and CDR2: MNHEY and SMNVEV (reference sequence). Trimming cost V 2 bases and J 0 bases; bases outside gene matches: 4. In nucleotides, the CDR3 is TGTGCCAGCAGTTTAGGGGGGGGGAGCTCCTACGAGCAGTACTTC. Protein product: CASSLGGGSSYEQYF.

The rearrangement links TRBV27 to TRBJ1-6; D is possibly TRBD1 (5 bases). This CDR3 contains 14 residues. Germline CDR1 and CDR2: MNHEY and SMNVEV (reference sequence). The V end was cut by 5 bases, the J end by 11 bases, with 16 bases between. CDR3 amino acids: CASSPRQGTAPLHF. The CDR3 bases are TGTGCCAGCAGTCCCCGGCAGGGTACGGCACCCCTCCACTTT.